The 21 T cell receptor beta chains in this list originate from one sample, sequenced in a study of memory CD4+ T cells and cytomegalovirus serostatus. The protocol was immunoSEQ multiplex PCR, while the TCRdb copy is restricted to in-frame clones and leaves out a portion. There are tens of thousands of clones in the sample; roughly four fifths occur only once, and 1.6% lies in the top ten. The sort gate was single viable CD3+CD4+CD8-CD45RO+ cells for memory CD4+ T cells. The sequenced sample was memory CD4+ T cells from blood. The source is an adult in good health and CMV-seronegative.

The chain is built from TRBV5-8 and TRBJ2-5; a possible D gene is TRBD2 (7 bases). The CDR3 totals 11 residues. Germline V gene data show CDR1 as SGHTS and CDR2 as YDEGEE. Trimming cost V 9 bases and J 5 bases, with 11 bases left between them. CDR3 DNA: TGTGCCACCGGGGGGCGTGAGACCCAGTACTTC. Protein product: CATGGRETQYF.

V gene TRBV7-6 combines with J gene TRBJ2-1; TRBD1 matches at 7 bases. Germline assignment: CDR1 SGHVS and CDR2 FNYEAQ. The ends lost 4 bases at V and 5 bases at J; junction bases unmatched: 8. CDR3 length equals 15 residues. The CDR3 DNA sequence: TGTGCCAGCAGCTCCCTGACAGGGCCGAACAATGAGCAGTTCTTC. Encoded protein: CASSSLTGPNNEQFF.

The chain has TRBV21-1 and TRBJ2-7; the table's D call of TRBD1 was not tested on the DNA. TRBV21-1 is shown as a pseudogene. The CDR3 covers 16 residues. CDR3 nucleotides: TGTGCCAGCAGCAGACAAACAGGGGGTACCTCCTACGAGCAGTACTTC. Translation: CASSRQTGGTSYEQYF.

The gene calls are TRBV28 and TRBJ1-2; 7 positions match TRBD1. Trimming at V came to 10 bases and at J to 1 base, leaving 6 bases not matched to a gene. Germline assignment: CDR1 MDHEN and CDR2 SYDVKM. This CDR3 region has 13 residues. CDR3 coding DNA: TGTGCCACCCGGGACAGCCATAACTATGGCTACACCTTC. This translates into CATRDSHNYGYTF.

CDR3 region: CASGDIHYEQYF. The DNA for the CDR3 is TGTGCCAGCGGGGACATTCACTACGAGCAGTACTTC. This rearrangement joins TRBV7-9 to TRBJ2-7; D perhaps matches TRBD1 (6 bases). The V and J ends lost 8 bases and 3 bases respectively, with 11 bases between them. The CDR3 has 12 residues. The germline CDR1 and CDR2 sequences are SEHNR and FQNEAQ (reference sequence).

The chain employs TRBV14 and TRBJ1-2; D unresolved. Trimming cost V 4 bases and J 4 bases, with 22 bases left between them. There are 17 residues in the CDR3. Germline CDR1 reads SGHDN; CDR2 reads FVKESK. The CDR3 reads CASSRRVGDSFFYGYTF. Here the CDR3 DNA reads TGTGCCAGCAGCCGTCGAGTGGGAGACTCCTTCTTCTATGGCTACACCTTC. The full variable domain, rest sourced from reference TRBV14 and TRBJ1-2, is EAGVTQFPSHSVIEKGQTVTLRCDPISGHDNLYWYRRVMGKEIKFLLHFVKESKQDESGMPNNRFLAERTGGTYSTLKVQPAELEDSGVYFCASSRRVGDSFFYGYTFGSGTRLTVV.

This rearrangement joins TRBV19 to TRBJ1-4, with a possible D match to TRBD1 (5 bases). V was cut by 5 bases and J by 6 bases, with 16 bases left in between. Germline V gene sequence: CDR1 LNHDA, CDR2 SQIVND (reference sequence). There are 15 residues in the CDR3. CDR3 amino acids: CASSPGGDLYEKLFF. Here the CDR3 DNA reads TGTGCCAGTAGTCCAGGAGGGGACTTGTATGAAAAACTGTTTTTT.

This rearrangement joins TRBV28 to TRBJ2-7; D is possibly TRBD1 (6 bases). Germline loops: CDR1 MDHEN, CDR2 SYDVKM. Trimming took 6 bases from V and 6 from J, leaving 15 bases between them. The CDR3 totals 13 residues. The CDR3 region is CASSLDRPPEQYF. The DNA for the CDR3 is TGTGCCAGCAGCTTAGACAGGCCTCCCGAGCAGTACTTC. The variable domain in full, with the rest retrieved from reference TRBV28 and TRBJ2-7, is DVKVTQSSRYLVKRTGEKVFLECVQDMDHENMFWYRQDPGLGLRLIYFSYDVKMKEKGDIPEGYSVSREKKERFSLILESASTNQTSMYLCASSLDRPPEQYFGPGTRLTVT.

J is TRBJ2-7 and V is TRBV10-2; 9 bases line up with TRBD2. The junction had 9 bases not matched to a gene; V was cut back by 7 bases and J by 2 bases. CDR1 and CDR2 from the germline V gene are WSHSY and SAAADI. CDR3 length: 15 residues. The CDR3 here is CASIAGVPLTYEQYF. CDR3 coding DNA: TGCGCCAGCATAGCGGGAGTCCCTTTGACCTACGAGCAGTACTTC.

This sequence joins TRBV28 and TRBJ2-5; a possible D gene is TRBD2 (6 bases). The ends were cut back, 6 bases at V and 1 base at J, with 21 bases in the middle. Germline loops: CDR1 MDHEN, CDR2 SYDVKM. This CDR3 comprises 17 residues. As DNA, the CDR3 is TGTGCCAGCAGCTCTTTGGGGCGGGGCGCGAGCCAAGAGACCCAGTACTTC. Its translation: CASSSLGRGASQETQYF.

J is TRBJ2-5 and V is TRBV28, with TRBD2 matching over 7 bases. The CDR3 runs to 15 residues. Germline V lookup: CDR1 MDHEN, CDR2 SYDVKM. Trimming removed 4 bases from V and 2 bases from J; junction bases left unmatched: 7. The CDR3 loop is CASSWGGWRQETQYF. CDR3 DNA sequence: TGTGCCAGCAGTTGGGGGGGATGGAGACAAGAGACCCAGTACTTC.

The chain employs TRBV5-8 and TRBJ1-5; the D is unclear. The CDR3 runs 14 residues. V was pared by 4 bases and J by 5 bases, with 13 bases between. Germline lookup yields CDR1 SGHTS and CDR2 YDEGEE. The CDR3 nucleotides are TGTGCCAGCAGCCCGCAATGGTTTGATCAGCCCCAGCATTTT. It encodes CASSPQWFDQPQHF.

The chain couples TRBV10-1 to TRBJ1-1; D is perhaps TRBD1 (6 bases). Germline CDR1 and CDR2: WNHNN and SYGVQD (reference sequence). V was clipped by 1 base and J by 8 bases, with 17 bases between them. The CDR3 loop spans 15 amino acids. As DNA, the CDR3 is TGCGCCAGCAGTGAGTGGAGGGCAGGGGTGGGAGAAGCTTTCTTT. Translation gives CASSEWRAGVGEAFF.

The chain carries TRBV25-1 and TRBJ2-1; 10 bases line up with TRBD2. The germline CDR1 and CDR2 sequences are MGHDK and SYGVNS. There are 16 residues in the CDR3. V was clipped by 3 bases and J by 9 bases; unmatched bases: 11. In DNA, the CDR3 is TGTGCCAGCAGTGACCCAGCTAGCGGGAGTGGAACTGAGCAGTTCTTC. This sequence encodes CASSDPASGSGTEQFF.

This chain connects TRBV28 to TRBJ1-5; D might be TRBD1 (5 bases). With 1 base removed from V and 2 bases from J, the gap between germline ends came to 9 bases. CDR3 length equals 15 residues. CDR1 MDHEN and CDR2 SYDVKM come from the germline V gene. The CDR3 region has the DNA TGTGCCAGCAGTTTATACGACAGCCGCAATCAGCCCCAGCATTTT. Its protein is CASSLYDSRNQPQHF.

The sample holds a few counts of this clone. The CDR3 DNA reads TGTGCCAGCAGTGAGGCCGCTGGGGGGGATACGCAGTATTTT. Translating it yields CASSEAAGGDTQYF. V is TRBV2 and J is TRBJ2-3; D is perhaps TRBD2 (6 bases). Germline V gives CDR1 SNHLY, CDR2 FYNNEI. The germline V and J ends were trimmed by 3 bases and 6 bases, with 13 bases remaining between them. This CDR3 region has 14 residues.

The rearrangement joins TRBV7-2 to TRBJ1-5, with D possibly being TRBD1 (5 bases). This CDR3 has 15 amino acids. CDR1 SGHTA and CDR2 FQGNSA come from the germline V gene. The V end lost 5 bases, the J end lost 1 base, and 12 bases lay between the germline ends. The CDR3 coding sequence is TGTGCCAGCAGCCGTGGGGGGGGGAGCAATCAGCCCCAGCATTTT. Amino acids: CASSRGGGSNQPQHF.

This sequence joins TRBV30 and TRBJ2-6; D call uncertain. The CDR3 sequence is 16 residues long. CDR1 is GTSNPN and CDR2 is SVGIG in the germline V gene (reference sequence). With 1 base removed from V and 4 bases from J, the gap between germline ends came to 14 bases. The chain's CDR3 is CAWSETGLSGANVLTF. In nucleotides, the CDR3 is TGTGCCTGGAGTGAGACGGGCCTCTCAGGGGCCAACGTCCTGACTTTC.

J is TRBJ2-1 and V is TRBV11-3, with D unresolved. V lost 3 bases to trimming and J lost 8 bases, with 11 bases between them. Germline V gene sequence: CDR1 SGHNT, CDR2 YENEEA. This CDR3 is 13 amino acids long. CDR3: CASSLFRSDEQFF. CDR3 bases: TGTGCCAGCAGCTTGTTCCGGAGCGATGAGCAGTTCTTC.

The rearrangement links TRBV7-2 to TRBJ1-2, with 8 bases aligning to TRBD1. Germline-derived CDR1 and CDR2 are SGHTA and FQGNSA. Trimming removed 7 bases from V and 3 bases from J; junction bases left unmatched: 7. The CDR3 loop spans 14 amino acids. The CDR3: CASTPGQGHYGYTF. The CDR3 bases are TGTGCCAGCACCCCAGGACAGGGTCACTATGGCTACACCTTC.

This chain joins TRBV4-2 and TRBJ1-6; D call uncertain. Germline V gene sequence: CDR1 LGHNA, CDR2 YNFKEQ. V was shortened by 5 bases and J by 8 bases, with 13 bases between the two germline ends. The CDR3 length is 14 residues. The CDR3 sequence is CASSSERLDSPLHF. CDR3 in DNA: TGTGCCAGCAGCTCTGAGAGGTTGGATTCACCCCTCCACTTT.